The next 2 T cell receptor beta chains were all read from a single sample in a study of shared clonotypes between healthy human individuals (dated by TCRdb to about 2020). Libraries were made using the immunoSEQ multiplex PCR assay. The table was pulled from immuneACCESS by TCRdb, which kept in-frame rearrangements only. Such tables lose some clones; where checked, under half of the loss comes from unresolved V genes, and the rest has no known cause. The table for this sample lists fewer than 2.5 million clones; approximately 93% of them were counted only once. Together, the top ten hold 0.36% of the sample. The sample was naive CD4+ T cells from PBMCs. The intended sense of this specimen's cell subset or site label: CD45RA+ positively selected. The source of these receptors is a man aged 18-30 years in good health. Some clones in this sample may be carry-over from other donors' samples.

The V call is TRBV28, the J call TRBJ2-5; weak D call: TRBD1 (5 bases). The J call may be wrong; the DNA end is better matched by TRBJ2-7. The CDR3 length is 14 residues. The germline gives CDR1 MDHEN, CDR2 SYDVKM. The CDR3 region is CASSLSQGTDEQYF. The CDR3, as DNA: TGTGCCAGCAGTTTATCGCAGGGTACTGACGAGCAGTACTTC.

This clone was detected only once. This chain joins TRBV10-2 and TRBJ1-5; 7 bases agree with TRBD1. There are 16 residues in the CDR3. CDR1 and CDR2 from the germline V gene are WSHSY and SAAADI. With 3 bases clipped from V and 6 bases from J, the junction kept 11 bases outside the gene matches. Here the CDR3 DNA reads TGCGCCAGCAGTGATCCTCGGGATCCAGGGGGTCAGCCCCAGCATTTT. Its protein is CASSDPRDPGGQPQHF.